This T cell receptor (beta chain) was recovered during a study of T-cell reconstitution after alpha-beta-depleted transplantation in children. Findings of the study overall: A year post-transplant, T-cell counts and diversity derived mostly from newly produced T cells.

Germline assignment: CDR1 LGHNA and CDR2 YNFKEQ. CDR3 size: 14 residues. Between the trimmed V and J ends, which lost 1 base and 3 bases, there was a span of 7 bases. This clonotype has more than one count but fewer than ten. What it binds is unknown. Unique molecular identifiers were built into the TCRbeta library. TCRdb re-analysed the PCR reads in MiXCR, keeping a single row per CDR3 protein. Of 900,000 or so distinct CDR3 sequences listed, roughly 15% are singletons. V gene TRBV4-2 combines with J gene TRBJ2-1; D may be TRBD1 (5 bases). The receptor comes from a male patient younger than 18 who had a stem cell transplant for acute lymphoblastic leukemia, so the T cells may come from the graft donor. The starting material was PBMCs, mostly from graft donor cells, obtained 360 days after TCRalphabeta/CD19-depleted stem cell transplant. CDR3 loop: CASSQGQGYNEQFF. The CDR3 bases are TGTGCCAGCAGCCAAGGGCAGGGCTACAATGAGCAGTTCTTC.